The 26 T cell receptor beta chains presented below share a single source sample, sequenced in a study of T cell responses to AZD1222 COVID-19 vaccine. Method: immunoSEQ multiplex PCR; TCRdb's copy keeps in-frame clones and lacks some. The sample includes roughly 110,000 clones, around 93% of them seen just once. The sample in question was peripheral blood, obtained 28 days after the second AZD1222 dose. These receptors came from an adult who received the AZD1222 COVID-19 vaccine.

The chain joins TRBV5-6 to TRBJ1-4; 9 bases are a match to TRBD1. The CDR3 is made up of 14 amino acids. V lost 5 bases and J lost 5; bases outside the gene matches: 4. CDR1 and CDR2 (germline): SGHDT, YYEEEE. This CDR3 reads CASSSGTGNEKLFF. The CDR3, as DNA: TGTGCCAGCAGTTCCGGGACAGGGAATGAAAAACTGTTTTTT.

The chain combines TRBV7-3 with TRBJ1-2, with a tentative D call TRBD1 (6 bases). Trimming shortened V by 2 bases and J by 8 bases, and 12 bases separated the two germline ends. This CDR3 is built from 13 residues. Germline-derived CDR1 and CDR2 are SGHTA and FQGTGA. The CDR3 loop is CASSLLQGSGYTF. Here the CDR3 DNA reads TGTGCCAGCAGCTTACTACAGGGTTCGGGCTACACCTTC. The full variable domain, its missing parts supplied by reference TRBV7-3 and TRBJ1-2, is GAGVSQTPSNKVTEKGKYVELRCDPISGHTALYWYRQSLGQGPEFLIYFQGTGAADDSGLPNDRFFAVRPEGSVSTLKIQRTERGDSAVYLCASSLLQGSGYTFGSGTRLTVV.

The CDR3 loop reads CASSEGTNIQYF. Here the CDR3 DNA reads TGTGCCAGCAGTGAAGGCACAAACATTCAGTACTTC. The V call is TRBV6-1, the J call TRBJ2-4, with unresolved D. This CDR3 is 12 amino acids long. The V and J ends lost 1 base and 6 bases respectively, with 4 bases between them. In germline, CDR1 is MNHNS, CDR2 SASEGT.

This chain links TRBV7-9 with TRBJ1-2; D is possibly TRBD1 (5 bases). Trimming pared 1 base from V and 2 bases from J, leaving 11 bases between. The CDR3 length is 15 residues. The germline V gene encodes CDR1 SEHNR and CDR2 FQNEAQ (reference sequence). For the CDR3, the DNA is TGTGCCAGCAGCTTAGGCGGGGCGGGAAACTATGGCTACACCTTC. Its protein is CASSLGGAGNYGYTF.

To note about this clone: This specimen includes other DNA sequences encoding the same CDR3. The chain employs TRBV15 and TRBJ1-3; D gene unclear. Trimming stripped 0 bases from V and 4 bases from J, with 4 bases between. The CDR3 has 13 amino acids. Per the germline V gene, CDR1 is LNHNV and CDR2 is YYDKDF (reference sequence). The CDR3 spells CATSRDRGNTIYF. The CDR3 bases are TGTGCCACCAGCAGAGACCGAGGAAACACCATATATTTT.

This clone was found once. This CDR3 is CASSLEEFTEQFF. The CDR3 bases are TGTGCCAGCAGCTTGGAAGAATTCACTGAGCAGTTCTTC. The genes are TRBV5-4 and TRBJ2-1; D remains unclear. The CDR3 loop spans 13 amino acids. Per the germline V gene, CDR1 is SGHNT and CDR2 is YYREEE (reference sequence). Trimming cost V 0 bases and J 9 bases, with 10 bases left between them.

The rearrangement joins TRBV19 to TRBJ1-3; 9 nucleotides agree with TRBD1. Germline CDR1 and CDR2: LNHDA and SQIVND (reference sequence). J gave up 2 bases and V 1 base, and 3 bases lay outside the gene matches. The CDR3 has 16 residues. The CDR3 bases are TGTGCCAGTAGTATAGCACAGGGGGCTACTGGAAACACCATATATTTT. Protein sequence: CASSIAQGATGNTIYF.

This sequence joins TRBV10-3 and TRBJ1-1; 7 nucleotides agree with TRBD1. There are 13 residues in the CDR3. Per the germline V gene, CDR1 is ENHRY and CDR2 is SYGVKD. Trimming took 10 bases from V and 1 from J; bases not matched to a gene: 6. CDR3 bases: TGTGCCAGCACCGGGACAGAGAACACTGAAGCTTTCTTT. This codes for CASTGTENTEAFF.

The rearrangement links TRBV6-4 to TRBJ2-6; the D call may be TRBD1 or TRBD2 (5 bases each). The CDR3 loop spans 16 amino acids. Germline lookup yields CDR1 MRHNA and CDR2 SNTAGT. The ends were cut back, 4 bases at V and 0 bases at J, with 10 bases in the middle. The CDR3 reads CASSGDGHSGANVLTF. The DNA for the CDR3 is TGTGCCAGCAGTGGGGACGGACACTCTGGGGCCAACGTCCTGACTTTC.

This chain connects TRBV7-8 to TRBJ1-1, with D maybe TRBD1 (6 bases). The V end lost 1 base, the J end lost 3 bases, and 12 bases lay between the germline ends. Per the germline V gene, CDR1 is SGHVS and CDR2 is FQNEAQ. The CDR3 runs 15 residues. CDR3 in amino acids: CASSLGGPGDTEAFF. CDR3 nucleotide sequence: TGTGCCAGCAGCTTAGGGGGGCCGGGGGACACTGAAGCTTTCTTT.

The gene calls are TRBV4-2 and TRBJ1-3; D unresolved. The CDR3 spans 19 residues. Deletions cut 0 bases from V and 0 bases from J, with 18 bases between. CDR1 LGHNA and CDR2 YNFKEQ come from the germline V gene. CDR3 amino acids: CASSQESHSGSFSGNTIYF. The CDR3 bases are TGTGCCAGCAGCCAAGAGAGCCACTCGGGCTCTTTCTCTGGAAACACCATATATTTT.

The chain recombines TRBV6-5 with TRBJ1-1; TRBD1 is a possible D gene (5 bases). CDR1 and CDR2 (germline): MNHEY, SVGAGI. The CDR3 length is 15 residues. V lost 6 bases to trimming and J lost 0 bases, with 14 bases between them. CDR3 loop: CASSTTGTVNTEAFF. As DNA, the CDR3 is TGTGCCAGCAGCACAACCGGGACGGTGAACACTGAAGCTTTCTTT.

The genes are TRBV2 and TRBJ1-5; TRBD1 aligns across 7 bases. The germline V gene has CDR1 SNHLY and CDR2 FYNNEI. J was trimmed by 6 bases and V by 7 bases; bases with no gene match: 3. The CDR3 is 12 residues long. The CDR3 DNA reads TGTGCCAGCAAGAGGGGGCGTCAGCCCCAGCATTTT. Translation gives CASKRGRQPQHF.

The rearrangement joins TRBV19 to TRBJ2-7, with TRBD1 identical over 9 bases. The length of the CDR3 is 15 residues. Losses at the gene ends were 4 bases for V and 0 bases for J; bases not matched to a gene: 4. Germline-derived CDR1 and CDR2 are LNHDA and SQIVND (reference sequence). CDR3 nucleotides: TGTGCCAGTAGTACACCGGGACAGGGCTCCTACGAGCAGTACTTC. Its protein product is CASSTPGQGSYEQYF.

This sequence joins TRBV9 and TRBJ2-5, with TRBD2 matching 8 bases. The CDR3 totals 15 residues. CDR1 SGDLS and CDR2 YYNGEE come from the germline V gene. V was clipped by 0 bases and J by 5 bases; unmatched bases: 6. The chain's CDR3 is CASSVEAGGRETQYF. In DNA, the CDR3 is TGTGCCAGCAGCGTAGAAGCTGGCGGGAGGGAGACCCAGTACTTC.

This chain connects TRBV27 to TRBJ1-2, with 10 positions matching TRBD1. Germline values: CDR1 MNHEY, CDR2 SMNVEV (reference sequence). J was trimmed by 8 bases and V by 5 bases; bases with no gene match: 2. The length of the CDR3 is 12 residues. CDR3 DNA sequence: TGTGCCAGCAGTACGACAGGGGGCGGCTACACCTTC. The encoded protein is CASSTTGGGYTF.

The CDR3: CSVEGLRAEAFF. Here the CDR3 DNA reads TGCAGCGTTGAAGGACTGCGCGCTGAAGCTTTCTTT. J is TRBJ1-1 and V is TRBV29-1; the D is unclear. Looked up from germline, CDR1 is SQVTM and CDR2 is ANQGSEA. V dropped 1 base and J dropped 6 bases, with 9 bases sitting between them. The CDR3 has 12 amino acids.

The gene calls are TRBV25-1 and TRBJ2-5; D is perhaps TRBD1 (6 bases). Germline-derived CDR1 and CDR2 are MGHDK and SYGVNS. The CDR3 runs 14 residues. Trimming cost V 4 bases and J 4 bases, with 13 bases left between them. CDR3 protein: CASSASTGGETQYF. CDR3 sequence (DNA): TGTGCCAGCAGTGCCTCGACAGGAGGAGAGACCCAGTACTTC. The whole variable domain, remainder taken from reference TRBV25-1 and TRBJ2-5, is EADIYQTPRYLVIGTGKKITLECSQTMGHDKMYWYQQDPGMELHLIHYSYGVNSTEKGDLSSESTVSRIRTEHFPLTLESARPSHTSQYLCASSASTGGETQYFGPGTRLLVL.

The rearrangement links TRBV19 to TRBJ2-3; the match to TRBD2 covers 7 bases. This CDR3 spans 15 amino acids. Looked up from germline, CDR1 is LNHDA and CDR2 is SQIVND (reference sequence). The V gene end was trimmed by 1 base and the J gene end by 4 bases; junction bases not matched to a gene: 5. In nucleotides, the CDR3 is TGTGCCAGTAGTATAGGGGGACTAACATCAGATACGCAGTATTTT. Amino acids: CASSIGGLTSDTQYF.

The chain combines TRBV4-1 with TRBJ2-2; the D is unclear. Germline assignment: CDR1 MGHRA and CDR2 YSYEKL. V was pared by 0 bases and J by 4 bases, with 12 bases between. The CDR3 length is 16 residues. The DNA of the CDR3 is TGCGCCAGCAGCCAAGACGAATTCTATCTCACCGGGGAGCTGTTTTTT. Translated: CASSQDEFYLTGELFF.

The J gene is TRBJ1-6, the V gene TRBV27; D is ambiguous. CDR1 is MNHEY, CDR2 SMNVEV, per germline (reference sequence). The CDR3 totals 22 residues. With 8 bases removed from V and 7 bases from J, the gap between germline ends came to 39 bases. The CDR3 spells CASSVLTRTSGGPKGSNSPLHF. CDR3 DNA: TGTGCCAGCTCCGTTTTGACACGCACTTCAGGTGGTCCCAAGGGCTCCAATTCACCCCTCCACTTT.

The chain is built from TRBV7-9 and TRBJ2-1; 10 bases align to TRBD1. The junction had 5 bases not matched to a gene; V was cut back by 3 bases and J by 3 bases. Germline values: CDR1 SEHNR, CDR2 FQNEAQ (reference sequence). This CDR3 region has 16 residues. The DNA of the CDR3 is TGTGCCAGCAGCTTTACCGGGACAGGGGTCTACAATGAGCAGTTCTTC. Translating it yields CASSFTGTGVYNEQFF.

V is TRBV28 and J is TRBJ2-7; possibly TRBD1 for D (5 bases). Germline-derived CDR1 and CDR2 are MDHEN and SYDVKM. With 5 bases removed from V and 6 bases from J, the gap between germline ends came to 17 bases. This CDR3 spans 14 amino acids. The CDR3 DNA is TGTGCCAGCAGTGACAGTCTGGGGTTAAGCGAGCAGTACTTC. This gives the protein CASSDSLGLSEQYF.

This rearrangement joins TRBV6-6 to TRBJ2-2, with D possibly matching TRBD2 (5 bases). V was pared by 7 bases and J by 1 base, with 10 bases between. This CDR3 is built from 14 residues. Per the germline V gene, CDR1 is MNHNY and CDR2 is SVGAGI (reference sequence). The CDR3 DNA is TGTGCCAGCAAAAAAGGAGGGAACACCGGGGAGCTGTTTTTT. Its protein is CASKKGGNTGELFF.

J is TRBJ1-1 and V is TRBV19; 7 positions agree with TRBD1. CDR1 LNHDA and CDR2 SQIVND come from the germline V gene (reference sequence). CDR3 length: 13 amino acids. The V gene end was trimmed by 8 bases and the J gene end by 2 bases; junction bases not matched to a gene: 5. The CDR3 nucleotides read TGTGCCAGTGCCAACAGGGGTAACACTGAAGCTTTCTTT. Its translation is CASANRGNTEAFF. Together with reference TRBV19 and TRBJ1-1, the CDR3 gives the full variable domain: DGGITQSPKYLFRKEGQNVTLSCEQNLNHDAMYWYRQDPGQGLRLIYYSQIVNDFQKGDIAEGYSVSREKKESFPLTVTSAQKNPTAFYLCASANRGNTEAFFGQGTRLTVV.

Concerning this clone: Other DNA sequences in this sample translate to the same CDR3. The chain is built from TRBV20-1 and TRBJ2-7; D is unclear. The ends were cut back, 3 bases at V and 5 bases at J, with 8 bases in the middle. The CDR3 has 11 residues. Germline V gene sequence: CDR1 DFQATT, CDR2 SNEGSKA (reference sequence). DNA for the CDR3: TGCAGTGCTAGGTCGGGCCACGAGCAGTACTTC. The encoded protein is CSARSGHEQYF.